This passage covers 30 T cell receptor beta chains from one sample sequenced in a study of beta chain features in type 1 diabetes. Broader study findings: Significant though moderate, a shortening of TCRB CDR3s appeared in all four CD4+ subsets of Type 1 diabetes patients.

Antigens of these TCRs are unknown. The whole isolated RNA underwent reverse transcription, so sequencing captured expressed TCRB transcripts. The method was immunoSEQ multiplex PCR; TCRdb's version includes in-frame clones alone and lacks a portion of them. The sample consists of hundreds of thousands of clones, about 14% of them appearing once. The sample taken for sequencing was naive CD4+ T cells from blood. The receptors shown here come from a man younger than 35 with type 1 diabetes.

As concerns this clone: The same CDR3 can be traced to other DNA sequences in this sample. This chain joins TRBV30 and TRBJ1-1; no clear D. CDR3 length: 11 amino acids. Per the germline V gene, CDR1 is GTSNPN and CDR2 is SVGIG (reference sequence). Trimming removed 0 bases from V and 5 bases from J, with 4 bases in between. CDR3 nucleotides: TGTGCCTGGAGTGTAGAAACTGAAGCTTTCTTT. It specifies CAWSVETEAFF.

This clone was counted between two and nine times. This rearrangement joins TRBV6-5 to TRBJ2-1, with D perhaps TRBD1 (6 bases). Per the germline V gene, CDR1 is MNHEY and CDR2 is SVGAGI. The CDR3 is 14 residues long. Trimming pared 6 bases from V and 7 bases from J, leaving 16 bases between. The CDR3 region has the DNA TGTGCCAGCAGCCTACAGGGCTCCGGTAATGAGCAGTTCTTC. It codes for CASSLQGSGNEQFF.

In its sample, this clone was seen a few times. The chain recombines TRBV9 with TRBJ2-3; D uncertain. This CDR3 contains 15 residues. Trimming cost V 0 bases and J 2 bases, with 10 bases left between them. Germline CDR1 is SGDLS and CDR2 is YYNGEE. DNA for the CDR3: TGTGCCAGCAGCGTAGGTAGTTTCACCACAGATACGCAGTATTTT. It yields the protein CASSVGSFTTDTQYF.

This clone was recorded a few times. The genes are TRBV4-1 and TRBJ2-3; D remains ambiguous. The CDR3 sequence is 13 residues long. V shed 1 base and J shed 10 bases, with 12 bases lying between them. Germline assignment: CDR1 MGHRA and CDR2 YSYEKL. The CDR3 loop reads CASSQGPSEPQYF. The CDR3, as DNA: TGCGCCAGCAGCCAAGGCCCCTCGGAGCCGCAGTATTTT.

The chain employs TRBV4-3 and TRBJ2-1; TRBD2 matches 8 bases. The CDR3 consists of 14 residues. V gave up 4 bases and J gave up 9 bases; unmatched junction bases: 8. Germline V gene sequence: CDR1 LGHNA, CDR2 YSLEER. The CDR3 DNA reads TGCGCCAGCAGCCGAGACCAGGCGGGGGGTGAGCAGTTCTTC. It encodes CASSRDQAGGEQFF.

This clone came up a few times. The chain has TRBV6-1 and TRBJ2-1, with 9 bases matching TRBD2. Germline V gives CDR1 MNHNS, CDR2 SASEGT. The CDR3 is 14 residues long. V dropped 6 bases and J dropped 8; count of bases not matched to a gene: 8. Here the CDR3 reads CASRLAGVFYEQFF. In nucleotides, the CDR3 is TGTGCCAGCAGATTAGCGGGAGTGTTTTATGAGCAGTTCTTC.

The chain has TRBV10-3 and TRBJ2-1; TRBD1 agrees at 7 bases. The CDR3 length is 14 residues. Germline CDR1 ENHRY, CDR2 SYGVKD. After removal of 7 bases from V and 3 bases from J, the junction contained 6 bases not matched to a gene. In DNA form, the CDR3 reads TGTGCCATCACCTTCGGGACAGACTACAATGAGCAGTTCTTC. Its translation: CAITFGTDYNEQFF.

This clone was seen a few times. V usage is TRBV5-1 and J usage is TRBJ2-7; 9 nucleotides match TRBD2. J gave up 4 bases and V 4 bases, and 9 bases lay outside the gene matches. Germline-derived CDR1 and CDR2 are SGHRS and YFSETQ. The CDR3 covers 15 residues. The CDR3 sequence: CASSDPRGGQYEQYF. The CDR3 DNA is TGCGCCAGCAGCGACCCGCGGGGGGGCCAGTACGAGCAGTACTTC.

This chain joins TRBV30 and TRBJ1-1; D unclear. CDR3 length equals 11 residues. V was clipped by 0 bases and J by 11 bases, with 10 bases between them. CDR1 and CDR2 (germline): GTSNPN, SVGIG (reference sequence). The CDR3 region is CAWSVAGLAFF. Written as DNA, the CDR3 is TGTGCCTGGAGTGTAGCGGGGTTGGCTTTCTTT. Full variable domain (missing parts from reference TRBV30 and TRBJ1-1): SQTIHQWPATLVQPVGSPLSLECTVEGTSNPNLYWYRQAAGRGLQLLFYSVGIGQISSEVPQNLSASRPQDRQFILSSKKLLLSDSGFYLCAWSVAGLAFFGQGTRLTVV.

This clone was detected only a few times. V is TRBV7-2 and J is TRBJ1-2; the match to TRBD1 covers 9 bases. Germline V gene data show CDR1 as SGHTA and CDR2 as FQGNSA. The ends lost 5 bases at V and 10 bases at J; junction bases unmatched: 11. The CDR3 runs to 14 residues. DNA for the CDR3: TGTGCCAGCAGCGCCCGACAGGGGGACGAGGACTACACCTTC. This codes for CASSARQGDEDYTF.

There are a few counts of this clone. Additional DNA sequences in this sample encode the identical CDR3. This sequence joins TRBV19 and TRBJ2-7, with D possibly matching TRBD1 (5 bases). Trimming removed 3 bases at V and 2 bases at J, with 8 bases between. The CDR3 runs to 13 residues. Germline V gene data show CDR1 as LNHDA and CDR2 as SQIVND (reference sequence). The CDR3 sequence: CASSIDRAYEQYF. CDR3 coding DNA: TGTGCCAGTAGTATCGACAGAGCCTACGAGCAGTACTTC.

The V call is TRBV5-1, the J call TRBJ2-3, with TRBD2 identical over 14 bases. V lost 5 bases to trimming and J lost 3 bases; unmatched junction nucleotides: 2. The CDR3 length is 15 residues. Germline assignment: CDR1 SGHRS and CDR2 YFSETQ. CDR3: CASRGLAGATDTQYF. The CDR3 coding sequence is TGCGCCAGCAGGGGACTAGCGGGGGCAACAGATACGCAGTATTTT.

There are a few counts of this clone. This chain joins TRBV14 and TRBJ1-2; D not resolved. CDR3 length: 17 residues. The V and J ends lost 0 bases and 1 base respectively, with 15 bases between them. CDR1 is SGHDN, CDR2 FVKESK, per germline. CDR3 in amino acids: CASSQDLLEEFNYGYTF. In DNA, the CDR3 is TGTGCCAGCAGCCAAGATCTACTAGAAGAGTTTAACTATGGCTACACCTTC.

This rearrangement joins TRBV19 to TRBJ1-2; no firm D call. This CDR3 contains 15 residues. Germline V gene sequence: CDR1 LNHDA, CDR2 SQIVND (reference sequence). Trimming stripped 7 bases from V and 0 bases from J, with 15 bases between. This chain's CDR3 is CASTLYAVANYGYTF. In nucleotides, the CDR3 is TGTGCCAGTACCCTATACGCGGTCGCTAACTATGGCTACACCTTC.

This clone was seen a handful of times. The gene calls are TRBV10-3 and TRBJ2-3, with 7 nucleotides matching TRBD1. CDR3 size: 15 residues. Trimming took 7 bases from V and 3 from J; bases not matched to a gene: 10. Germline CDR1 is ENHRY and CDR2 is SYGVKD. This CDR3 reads CAITKQGIGTDTQYF. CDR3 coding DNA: TGTGCCATCACAAAACAGGGGATTGGTACAGATACGCAGTATTTT.

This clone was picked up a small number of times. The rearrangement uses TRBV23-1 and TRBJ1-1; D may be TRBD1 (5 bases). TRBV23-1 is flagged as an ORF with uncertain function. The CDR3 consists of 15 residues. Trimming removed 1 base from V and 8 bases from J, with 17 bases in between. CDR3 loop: CASSQCERDRPEAFF. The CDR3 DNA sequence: TGCGCCAGCAGTCAATGCGAACGGGACCGCCCGGAAGCTTTCTTT.

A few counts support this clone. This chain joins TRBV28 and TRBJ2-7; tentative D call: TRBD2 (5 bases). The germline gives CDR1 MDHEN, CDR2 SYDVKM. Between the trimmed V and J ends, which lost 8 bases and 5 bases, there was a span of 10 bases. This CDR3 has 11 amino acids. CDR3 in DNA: TGTGCCAGCTCGATGAGGGACGAGCAGTACTTC. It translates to CASSMRDEQYF. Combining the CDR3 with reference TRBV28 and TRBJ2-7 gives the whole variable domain DVKVTQSSRYLVKRTGEKVFLECVQDMDHENMFWYRQDPGLGLRLIYFSYDVKMKEKGDIPEGYSVSREKKERFSLILESASTNQTSMYLCASSMRDEQYFGPGTRLTVT.

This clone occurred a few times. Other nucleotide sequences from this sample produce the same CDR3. CDR3 amino acids: CASSLVQGNTEAFF. The CDR3 DNA reads TGCGCCAGCAGCTTGGTCCAGGGGAACACTGAAGCTTTCTTT. This rearrangement joins TRBV5-1 to TRBJ1-1; possibly TRBD1 for D (5 bases). The CDR3 loop spans 14 amino acids. V shed 0 bases and J shed 1 base, with 7 bases lying between them. The V gene's germline CDR1 is SGHRS and CDR2 YFSETQ. Variable domain in full (rest from reference TRBV5-1 and TRBJ1-1): KAGVTQTPRYLIKTRGQQVTLSCSPISGHRSVSWYQQTPGQGLQFLFEYFSETQRNKGNFPGRFSGRQFSNSRSEMNVSTLELGDSALYLCASSLVQGNTEAFFGQGTRLTVV.

CDR3 sequence (DNA): TGTGCCAGCAGCACCTGGGACAGCTCGAGCTCCTATAATTCACCCCTCCACTTT. As protein: CASSTWDSSSSYNSPLHF. V and J are TRBV7-9 and TRBJ1-6, with TRBD1 matching over 7 bases. J gave up 0 bases and V 5 bases, and 10 bases lay outside the gene matches. The germline V gene has CDR1 SEHNR and CDR2 FQNEAQ (reference sequence). The CDR3 has 18 amino acids.

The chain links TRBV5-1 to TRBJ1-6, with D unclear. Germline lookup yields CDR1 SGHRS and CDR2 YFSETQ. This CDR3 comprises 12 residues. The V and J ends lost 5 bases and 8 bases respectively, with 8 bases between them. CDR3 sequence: CASRREDSPLHF. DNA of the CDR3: TGCGCCAGCAGGAGGGAGGATTCACCCCTCCACTTT.

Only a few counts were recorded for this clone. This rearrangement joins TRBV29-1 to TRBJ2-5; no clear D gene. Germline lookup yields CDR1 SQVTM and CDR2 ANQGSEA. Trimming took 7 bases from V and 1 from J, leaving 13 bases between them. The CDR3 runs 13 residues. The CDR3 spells CSAMWLLQETQYF. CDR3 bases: TGCAGCGCTATGTGGCTACTCCAAGAGACCCAGTACTTC.

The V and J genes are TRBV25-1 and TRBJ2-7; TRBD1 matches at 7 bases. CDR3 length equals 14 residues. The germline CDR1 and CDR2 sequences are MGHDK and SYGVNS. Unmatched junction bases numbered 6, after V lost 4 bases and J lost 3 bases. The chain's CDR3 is CASSATTGNYEQYF. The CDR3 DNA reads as TGTGCCAGCAGTGCTACGACAGGGAACTACGAGCAGTACTTC.

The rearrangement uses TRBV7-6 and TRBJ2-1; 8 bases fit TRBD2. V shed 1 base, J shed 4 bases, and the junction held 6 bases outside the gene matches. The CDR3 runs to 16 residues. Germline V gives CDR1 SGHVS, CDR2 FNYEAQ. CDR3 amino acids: CASSLEVLAVYNEQFF. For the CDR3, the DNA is TGTGCCAGCAGCTTAGAAGTACTAGCGGTATACAATGAGCAGTTCTTC.

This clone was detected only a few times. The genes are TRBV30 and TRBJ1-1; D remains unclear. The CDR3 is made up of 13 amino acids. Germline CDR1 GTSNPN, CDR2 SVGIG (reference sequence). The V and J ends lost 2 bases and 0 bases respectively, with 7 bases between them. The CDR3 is CAWSNGMNTEAFF. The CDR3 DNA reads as TGTGCCTGGAGTAACGGCATGAACACTGAAGCTTTCTTT.

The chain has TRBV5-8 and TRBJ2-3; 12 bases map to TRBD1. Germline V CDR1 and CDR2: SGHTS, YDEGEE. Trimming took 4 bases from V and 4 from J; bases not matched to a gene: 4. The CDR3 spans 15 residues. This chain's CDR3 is CASSRGTGGPDTQYF. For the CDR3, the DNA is TGTGCCAGCAGCAGAGGGACAGGGGGCCCAGATACGCAGTATTTT. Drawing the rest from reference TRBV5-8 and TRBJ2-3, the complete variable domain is EAGVTQSPTHLIKTRGQQATLRCSPISGHTSVYWYQQALGLGLQFLLWYDEGEERNRGNFPPRFSGRQFPNYSSELNVNALELEDSALYLCASSRGTGGPDTQYFGPGTRLTVL.

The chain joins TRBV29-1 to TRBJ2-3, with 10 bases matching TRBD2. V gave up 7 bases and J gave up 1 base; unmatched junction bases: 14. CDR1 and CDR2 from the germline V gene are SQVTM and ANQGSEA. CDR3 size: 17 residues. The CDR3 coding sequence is TGCAGCGAACCGGGACTAGCGTGTCTCCCGTGCACAGATACGCAGTATTTT. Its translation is CSEPGLACLPCTDTQYF.

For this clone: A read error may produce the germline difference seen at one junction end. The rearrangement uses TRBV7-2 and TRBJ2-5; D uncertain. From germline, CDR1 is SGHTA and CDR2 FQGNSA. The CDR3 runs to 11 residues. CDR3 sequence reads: CASSEQGTQYF. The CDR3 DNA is TGTGCCAGCAGCGAACAAGGGACCCAGTACTTC. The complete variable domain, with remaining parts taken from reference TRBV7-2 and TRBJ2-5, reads GAGVSQSPSNKVTEKGKDVELRCDPISGHTALYWYRQSLGQGLEFLIYFQGNSAPDKSGLPSDRFSAERTGGSVSTLTIQRTQQEDSAVYLCASSEQGTQYFGPGTRLLVL.

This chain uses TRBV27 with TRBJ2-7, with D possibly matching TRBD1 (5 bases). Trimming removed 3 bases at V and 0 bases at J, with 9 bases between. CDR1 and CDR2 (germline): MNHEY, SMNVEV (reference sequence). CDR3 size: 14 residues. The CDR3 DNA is TGTGCCAGCAGTTTTGGAGACAGCTCCTACGAGCAGTACTTC. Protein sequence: CASSFGDSSYEQYF.

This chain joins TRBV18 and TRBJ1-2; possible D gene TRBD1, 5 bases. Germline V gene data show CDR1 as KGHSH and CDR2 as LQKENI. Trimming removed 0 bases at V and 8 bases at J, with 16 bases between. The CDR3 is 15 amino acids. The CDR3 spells CASSPPVIGGAGYTF. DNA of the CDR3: TGTGCCAGCTCACCACCGGTCATCGGGGGAGCGGGCTACACCTTC.

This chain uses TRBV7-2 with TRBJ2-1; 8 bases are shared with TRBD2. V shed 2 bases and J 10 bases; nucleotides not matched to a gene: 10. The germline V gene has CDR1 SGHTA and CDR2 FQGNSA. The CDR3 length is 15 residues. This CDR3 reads CASSLTSSGRAEQFF. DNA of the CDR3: TGTGCCAGCAGCTTAACCTCTAGCGGGCGCGCCGAGCAGTTCTTC.